This TCR beta chain originates from a study of PD-1 blockade in classical Hodgkin lymphoma. General observations from the study: The authors excluded patients who started nivolumab under 1 year after ASCT.

Relapses following autologous stem cell transplantation were seen in all patients, with brentuximab vedotin exposure varying. Trimming removed 3 bases from V and 9 bases from J, with 13 bases in between. The CDR3 is 14 residues long. CDR1 is SGDLS and CDR2 is YYNGEE in the germline V gene. This clone was seen once. What it binds is not known. The assay was immunoSEQ multiplex PCR, and TCRdb's table has in-frame clones only and misses some. This sample has 70,000 to 85,000 clones, with 85% to 95% found just once. Here the sequenced sample was peripheral blood mononuclear cells (PBMCs), taken at baseline. The TCR sequence derives from a human donor with classical Hodgkin lymphoma. This chain connects TRBV9 to TRBJ1-6; D gene unclear. Here the CDR3 reads CASSADGRASPLHF. CDR3 bases: TGTGCCAGCAGCGCCGACGGGCGTGCTTCACCCCTCCACTTT. The full variable domain, with the rest looked up from reference TRBV9 and TRBJ1-6, is DSGVTQTPKHLITATGQRVTLRCSPRSGDLSVYWYQQSLDQGLQFLIQYYNGEERAKGNILERFSAQQFPDLHSELNLSSLELGDSALYFCASSADGRASPLHFGNGTRLTVT.